The subject of this entry is one TCR beta chain. The antigen it recognizes is unknown. Base qualities were left out, and no much larger clone turns up one base away. The CDR3 contains 17 residues, cysteine and phenylalanine counted. Only the CDR3 DNA stays, 51 bases, in frame from base 1. Relative to germline, V is missing 2 bases and J is missing 1 base, with 7 bases of the junction outside any gene match. Looking up the germline V gene yields CDR1 SGHRS and CDR2 YFSETQ. The data were obtained in a study of CD8 T cells in Susac syndrome (dated 2019 in TCRdb). About the full investigation: Whether CD8+ T cell activation and differentiation in Susac syndrome was antigen driven was tested using repertoire sequencing. Results and caveats for the whole study, not just this receptor: The TCR sequencing and HLA analysis was acknowledged to have included a relatively small number of individuals.

Peripheral blood CD8+ and CD4+ T cells from healthy donors, Susac syndrome patients and multiple sclerosis patients were profiled by high-throughput TCR beta sequencing. Treatment-naive patients with stable or active relapsing-remitting disease fulfilling revised McDonald criteria were used as multiple sclerosis controls. Bulk CD8+ and CD4+ T cells were purified by magnetic negative isolation, while CD8+ TEMRA cells were enriched using FACS. Blood was drawn into EDTA tubes, processed within 24 hours, and PBMCs were isolated by density gradient centrifugation. PBMCs destined for TCR sequencing were cryopreserved in liquid nitrogen and later thawed in a 37 °C water bath. Purity of sorted or isolated CD4+, CD8+ and CD8+ TEMRA cells was at least 90%. RNA was extracted with the RNeasy kit and about 0.45 to 1 ug was reverse transcribed using random hexamers. The immunoSEQ multiplex PCR assay, covering 54 Vbeta and 13 Jbeta segments, was used to amplify TCR beta CDR3 regions. PCR amplification bias was corrected using a synthetic template baseline for primer optimization and computational correction. Per the authors' processing: Only productive sequences were kept, with reads annotated to V, D and J genes according to IMGT and analyzed in immunoSEQ Analyzer. Clonality was calculated as one minus the Shannon entropy normalized by log2 of the number of productive unique sequences. For each patient and control, public and private clones were evaluated among the 100 most prevalent clones. Clones were defined as Susac-specific if absent from the healthy and MS cohorts, from under 1,200 published viral clones and from other ImmuneACCESS disease sequences. The public reads were run again by TCRdb, first through fastp at Q25 and then through MiXCR, and only productive beta chains were kept. Every distinct CDR3 protein forms one entry, paired with its most common genes and DNA. What appears here as the V and J calls and clone size reflects TCRdb's work, not the paper's. Within this sample are a few hundred thousand distinct CDR3 sequences, with 90% to 95% of them counted one time only. 0.065% of the sample goes to the ten largest clones.

The chain uses TRBV5-1 and TRBJ2-3, with 10 bases in between that match TRBD2. The sequencing input was CD4+ T cells from PBMCs. The sequence came from a human donor with multiple sclerosis. CDR3 region: CASSFGLAGEGTDTQYF. At the DNA level, the sequence is TGCGCCAGCAGCTTCGGGCTAGCGGGAGAGGGCACAGATACGCAGTATTTT.